These 21 T cell receptor beta chains came from one sample sequenced in a study of T cell clonality in common variable immunodeficiency (dated by TCRdb to the mid-2010s). The library came from the immunoSEQ multiplex PCR assay. TCRdb took over this immuneACCESS table, retaining in-frame rearrangements with V and J assigned. Such tables are incomplete; in checked studies, under half of the missing clones stem from an unresolved V gene, and the remainder is unexplained. There are under 35,000 clones in this sample, and none of them is a singleton. 3.5% to 4% of the sample rests with the top ten. Sequencing used peripheral blood mononuclear cells. These receptors were collected from a person aged 18 to 75 in good health.

The sample holds many counts of this clone. The CDR3 end falls 3 residues outside the read, so it is completed with the germline J gene. The V gene is TRBV9, the J gene TRBJ2-2; the D gene is possibly TRBD2 (6 bases). Germline CDR1 reads SGDLS; CDR2 reads YYNGEE. The CDR3 consists of 16 residues. Trimming pared 4 bases from V and 4 bases from J, leaving 17 bases between. The CDR3: CASSPLTGTLTGELFF. The sequenced part of the CDR3 DNA is TGTGCCAGCAGCCCTCTAACCGGGACTCTCACCGGGGAG.

This clone was counted at least ten times. CDR3: CASSSSRVGYEQYF. The covered CDR3 bases are TGTGCCAGCAGTTCCAGCAGGGTGGGGTACGAG. V usage is TRBV7-9 and J usage is TRBJ2-7, with a possible D match to TRBD1 (5 bases). The read terminates 3 residues ahead of where the CDR3 ends, so the germline J gene completes it. V lost 6 bases and J 4 bases, leaving 16 bases between the germline ends. Germline V CDR1 and CDR2: SEHNR, FQNEAQ (reference sequence). CDR3 size: 14 residues.

In its sample, this clone was seen many times. Sequencing ends 3 residues short of the CDR3 end; the germline J gene provides the rest. The chain combines TRBV5-4 with TRBJ2-7; the match to TRBD2 covers 7 bases. V was clipped by 9 bases and J by 3 bases; unmatched bases: 9. Germline-derived CDR1 and CDR2 are SGHNT and YYREEE (reference sequence). CDR3 size: 13 residues. The chain's CDR3 is CAMGGVGGYEQYF. The part of the CDR3 DNA that was read is TGTGCCATGGGGGGGGTAGGCGGCTACGAG.

In this sample, this clone turned up many times. The read terminates 3 residues before the CDR3 end, so the remaining end is supplied by the germline J gene. The chain recombines TRBV11-2 with TRBJ2-3; D is unresolved. From germline, CDR1 is SGHAT and CDR2 FQNNGV. The CDR3 spans 13 residues. V lost 0 bases, J lost 6 bases, and 7 bases lay in between. The DNA read from the CDR3 is TGTGCCAGCAGCTTAGATCCCCTGGATACG. It specifies CASSLDPLDT. The whole CDR3 protein reads CASSLDPLDTQYF.

This clone was observed many times. Incomplete CDR3 DNA: TGTGCCAGCAGCCGCACAGGTTACTCTGGAAACACC. It yields the protein CASSRTGYSGNT. The full-length CDR3 reads as CASSRTGYSGNTIYF. This chain connects TRBV7-9 to TRBJ1-3; perhaps TRBD1 as D (5 bases). The sequence runs out 3 residues before the end of the CDR3; the remainder is reconstructed from the germline J gene. Trimming pared 5 bases from V and 0 bases from J, leaving 11 bases between. The germline V gene encodes CDR1 SEHNR and CDR2 FQNEAQ (reference sequence). The CDR3 is 15 amino acids.

This clone was seen at least ten times. The read ends 3 residues before the CDR3 terminus; that terminus is restored from the germline J gene. The V gene is TRBV5-4, the J gene TRBJ2-5, with unresolved D. CDR1 is SGHNT and CDR2 is YYREEE in the germline V gene (reference sequence). Trimming took off 0 bases at V and 0 bases at J, with 9 bases between the two ends. This CDR3 has 15 amino acids. CDR3 protein: CASSLEGFHQETQYF. The sequenced part of the CDR3 DNA is TGTGCCAGCAGCTTGGAAGGGTTCCACCAAGAGACC.

This clone occurred many times. The read halts 3 residues ahead of the CDR3 end, with the missing end drawn from the germline J gene. V and J are TRBV2 and TRBJ2-5; D perhaps matches TRBD1 (5 bases). CDR1 and CDR2 from the germline V gene are SNHLY and FYNNEI. The CDR3 extends over 13 amino acids. V lost 7 bases and J lost 1, with 10 bases in between. The CDR3: CASTSTVQETQYF. CDR3 DNA (partial): TGTGCCAGCACGTCGACAGTCCAAGAGACC.

This clone was observed a handful of times. From the germline J gene comes the end of the CDR3, since the read stops 3 residues before it. This chain links TRBV20-1 with TRBJ1-4; 7 bases line up with TRBD1. The CDR3 is 16 residues long. Germline V gives CDR1 DFQATT, CDR2 SNEGSKA (reference sequence). Here the CDR3 reads CSAPKGAGLNNSPLFF. Incomplete CDR3 DNA: TGCAGTGCTCCCAAGGGGGCGGGCCTTAATAATTCACCA.

Details on this clone: The CDR3 extends 3 residues past the end of the read, so its final part is completed from the germline J gene. The chain carries TRBV30 and TRBJ2-4; D is unclear. The CDR3 is made up of 11 amino acids. Germline V gene sequence: CDR1 GTSNPN, CDR2 SVGIG (reference sequence). CDR3 residues: CAGLRNYGQYF. The CDR3 bases that were read are TGTGCAGGTCTTCGGAACTATGGT.

At least ten counts were recorded for this clone. The read stops 3 residues short of the end of the CDR3; the missing end is completed from the germline J gene. This chain joins TRBV19 and TRBJ1-6; possible D gene TRBD1, 5 bases. V was cut by 4 bases and J by 6 bases, with 13 bases left in between. The CDR3 runs to 15 residues. Germline CDR1 LNHDA, CDR2 SQIVND (reference sequence). This chain's CDR3 is CASSTQGRSNSPLHF. Partial CDR3 DNA: TGTGCCAGTAGTACGCAGGGAAGATCTAATTCACCC. Complete variable domain (other parts from reference TRBV19 and TRBJ1-6): DGGITQSPKYLFRKEGQNVTLSCEQNLNHDAMYWYRQDPGQGLRLIYYSQIVNDFQKGDIAEGYSVSREKKESFPLTVTSAQKNPTAFYLCASSTQGRSNSPLHFGNGTRLTVT.

At least ten counts were recorded for this clone. The CDR3 goes on 3 residues after the read ends, and that part is filled in from the germline J gene. The chain carries TRBV4-1 and TRBJ2-7; 11 nucleotides match TRBD1. The CDR3 totals 15 residues. Germline assignment: CDR1 MGHRA and CDR2 YSYEKL. J lost 3 bases, V lost 6 bases, and 7 bases had no gene match. The CDR3 reads CASRQDRGQFYEQYF. The sequenced part of the CDR3 DNA is TGCGCCAGCAGACAGGACAGGGGGCAGTTCTACGAG.

This clone was seen at least ten times. The CDR3 goes on 3 residues after the read ends, and that part is filled in from the germline J gene. The chain recombines TRBV6-2 or TRBV6-3 with TRBJ2-7, with 12 bases that match TRBD1. Per germline, CDR1 MNHEY and CDR2 SVGEGT. The V segment lost 7 bases and the J segment 2 bases; nucleotides outside the gene matches: 9. The CDR3 length is 16 residues. Here the CDR3 reads CASKRAGTGGAYEQYF. The CDR3 DNA, read in part, is TGTGCCAGCAAACGTGCCGGGACAGGGGGCGCCTACGAG.

By share, this clone counts as medium-sized. The read halts 3 residues ahead of the CDR3 end, with the missing end drawn from the germline J gene. The V call is TRBV20-1, the J call TRBJ2-4, with D possibly TRBD1 on 6 matching bases. The CDR3 spans 14 residues. Germline V gives CDR1 DFQATT, CDR2 SNEGSKA (reference sequence). V lost 6 bases, J lost 0 bases, and 12 bases lay in between. The covered CDR3 bases are TGCAGTGCCACGGGACAACTAGCCAAAAACATT. Translation gives CSATGQLAKNI. The full CDR3 protein is CSATGQLAKNIQYF.

This clone was counted a few times. Possible read error: a much larger clone is one base away. The read ends 3 residues early relative to the CDR3; the germline J gene fills the gap. The V and J genes are TRBV20-1 and TRBJ2-5, with TRBD2 matching 9 bases. In germline, CDR1 is DFQATT, CDR2 SNEGSKA (reference sequence). The CDR3 is 15 residues long. The CDR3 DNA, read in part, is TGCAGTGCTAGAGACGGCGGGGGGGCTGCAGATACC. This gives the protein CSARDGGGAADT. The whole CDR3 reads CSARDGGGAADTQYF.

A remark on this clone: The CDR3 goes on 3 residues after the read ends, and that part is filled in from the germline J gene. V is TRBV19 and J is TRBJ2-3, with D unclear. CDR1 is LNHDA, CDR2 SQIVND, per germline (reference sequence). The CDR3 contains 13 residues. The CDR3 here is CASSISSNQPQYF. Partial CDR3 DNA: TGTGCCAGTAGTATTAGTAGCAATCAGCCG. Filled out from reference TRBV19 and TRBJ2-3, the complete variable domain reads DGGITQSPKYLFRKEGQNVTLSCEQNLNHDAMYWYRQDPGQGLRLIYYSQIVNDFQKGDIAEGYSVSREKKESFPLTVTSAQKNPTAFYLCASSISSNQPQYFGPGTRLTVL.

This clone was found a few times. The sequence runs out 3 residues before the end of the CDR3; the remainder is reconstructed from the germline J gene. The chain is built from TRBV29-1 and TRBJ2-1; weak D call: TRBD2 (7 bases). CDR1 is SQVTM and CDR2 is ANQGSEA in the germline V gene. Trimming shortened V by 4 bases and J by 8 bases, and 15 bases separated the two germline ends. CDR3 length: 13 residues. CDR3 region: CSVVGGGPDEQFF. The CDR3 bases that were read are TGCAGCGTTGTAGGGGGAGGGCCCGATGAG.

The sample holds many counts of this clone. The read is 3 residues too short to cover the CDR3 end, so that end is filled in from the germline J gene. The V call is TRBV16, the J call TRBJ1-5; weak D call: TRBD1 (5 bases). CDR3 length: 15 residues. V was clipped by 3 bases and J by 4 bases, with 13 bases between them. Germline-derived CDR1 and CDR2 are KGHSY and FQNENV. The part of the CDR3 DNA that was read is TGTGCCAGCAGCCATGGGGGGGGAAGAAATCAGCCC. This sequence encodes CASSHGGGRNQP. The entire CDR3 sequence reads CASSHGGGRNQPQHF. Full variable domain (remainder filled in from reference TRBV16 and TRBJ1-5): GEEVAQTPKHLVRGEGQKAKLYCAPIKGHSYVFWYQQVLKNEFKFLISFQNENVFDETGMPKERFSAKCLPNSPCSLEIQATKLEDSAVYFCASSHGGGRNQPQHFGDGTRLSIL.

This clone was picked up many times. Read sequence stops 3 residues before the CDR3 end, and the germline J gene provides the missing end. V and J are TRBV20-1 and TRBJ2-1; no clear D. CDR1 is DFQATT, CDR2 SNEGSKA, per germline (reference sequence). The CDR3 sequence is 12 residues long. CDR3 sequence reads: CSVRFYYNEQFF. The DNA read from the CDR3 is TGCAGCGTACGGTTCTATTACAATGAG.

This clone was observed many times. The DNA ends 3 residues before the CDR3 does, and the rest of the CDR3 is filled in from the germline J gene. The chain links TRBV20-1 to TRBJ1-2; D is unresolved. CDR3 length: 12 residues. Germline V CDR1 and CDR2: DFQATT, SNEGSKA (reference sequence). Trimming took off 6 bases at V and 1 base at J, with 9 bases between the two ends. CDR3 DNA, as far as it was read: TGCAGTGCGTATACAGTTAACTATGGC. Translated, it gives CSAYTVNYG. The full-length CDR3 reads as CSAYTVNYGYTF.

In this sample, this clone turned up many times. The read comes to an end 3 residues before the CDR3 does, leaving the germline J gene to fill in the end. J is TRBJ1-1 and V is TRBV5-1; 9 bases fit TRBD1. After removal of 3 bases from V and 4 bases from J, the junction contained 4 bases not matched to a gene. The CDR3 consists of 14 residues. CDR1 is SGHRS and CDR2 is YFSETQ in the germline V gene. The CDR3 bases that were read are TGCGCCAGCAGCTCTAGGACAGGGGTCACTGAA. It codes for CASSSRTGVTE. In full, the CDR3 reads CASSSRTGVTEAFF.

This clone was recorded at least ten times. The read halts 3 residues ahead of the CDR3 end, with the missing end drawn from the germline J gene. The rearrangement uses TRBV4-2 and TRBJ2-7; D is ambiguous. Trimming pared 0 bases from V and 3 bases from J, leaving 15 bases between. Germline V lookup: CDR1 LGHNA, CDR2 YNFKEQ. CDR3 size: 16 residues. The sequenced CDR3 bases are TGTGCCAGCAGCCAAGACGGCGGTCAGAACCTCTACGAG. Translating it yields CASSQDGGQNLYE. The whole CDR3 sequence is CASSQDGGQNLYEQYF.